This T cell receptor (beta chain) was sequenced during a study of blood T cell repertoires in COVID-19. Here immunoSEQ multiplex PCR was the method, and the copy in TCRdb shows in-frame clones only, minus some. The table lists roughly 170,000 clones, roughly nine tenths of them singletons. The CDR3 has 13 residues. Germline values: CDR1 SGHRS, CDR2 YFSETQ. The count of this clone is one. One junction end does not reproduce the germline sequence, and a read error may be involved. The sequencing sample was made of peripheral blood. The J gene is TRBJ1-2, the V gene TRBV5-1; D remains ambiguous. The clonotype originates from a man between 65 and 80 years old with active or convalescent COVID-19. CDR3 DNA sequence: TGCGCCAGCTCTCCCCGGGTAATTGATGGATACACCTTC. As protein: CASSPRVIDGYTF. The whole variable domain, filled in from reference TRBV5-1 and TRBJ1-2, reads KAGVTQTPRYLIKTRGQQVTLSCSPISGHRSVSWYQQTPGQGLQFLFEYFSETQRNKGNFPGRFSGRQFSNSRSEMNVSTLELGDSALYLCASSPRVIDGYTFGSGTRLTVV.